The entry that follows covers one T cell receptor (beta chain) sequence. Its antigen remains unknown. The J segment lost 4 bases and the V segment lost 5 bases, leaving 3 bases of the junction unmatched. This CDR3 is 13 amino acids long. Looked up from germline, CDR1 is LNHDA and CDR2 is SQIVND (reference sequence). Primers: 60 Vbeta forward and 13 Jbeta reverse. Generated by immunoSEQ multiplex PCR, the TCRdb table keeps only in-frame clones and is missing some. This sample has roughly 92,000 clones; 81% occur once, and the top ten carry roughly 4%. This sample is part of a study of cytomegalovirus exposure and HLA in healthy donors. The study, taken as a whole, reports: Later analysis associated a missense DCLRE1C variant with TCR beta V- and J-gene trimming. The authors enumerated under 200 TCR beta chains as linked to cytomegalovirus. Most subjects had HLA-A and HLA-B alleles reportedly predicted accurately by TCR beta sequences.

The J gene is TRBJ2-5, the V gene TRBV19, with TRBD2 matching over 8 bases. The TCR comes from a woman between 65 and 79 years old in good health and CMV-seropositive. The specimen sequenced was PBMCs. The CDR3 sequence: CASSPTSGETQYF. The CDR3 nucleotides are TGTGCCAGTAGTCCCACTAGCGGAGAGACCCAGTACTTC.